The 5 T cell receptor beta chains below come from one sample, sequenced in a study of blood T cells in healthy people across ages. A second PCR, run for roughly 7 to 12 cycles, used a sample-barcoded 5' primer plus a J-beta primer mix. TCRdb re-called the 5' RACE reads with MiXCR, one entry per CDR3 protein. The sample contains approximately 1.5 million distinct CDR3 sequences, 34% of which appear only once. The sample was blood. The receptors shown here come from a woman between 25 and 40 years old in good health.

This sequence joins TRBV27 and TRBJ1-1; 9 bases fit TRBD1. V lost 4 bases and J lost 1; bases outside the gene matches: 4. Germline V gives CDR1 MNHEY, CDR2 SMNVEV (reference sequence). The CDR3 runs 15 residues. The CDR3 protein is CASSSHRGRNTEAFF. CDR3 bases: TGTGCCAGCAGTTCCCACAGGGGGCGGAACACTGAAGCTTTCTTT.

This clonotype has more than one count but fewer than ten. Written as DNA, the CDR3 is TGCGCCAGCAGCCAACCAGGACAGGGAATGAGGAATGGCTACACCTTC. It codes for CASSQPGQGMRNGYTF. The rearrangement joins TRBV4-1 to TRBJ1-2, with 8 bases matching TRBD1. The CDR3 contains 16 residues. The V and J ends lost 2 bases and 6 bases, in that order; junction bases with no gene match: 11. Germline loops: CDR1 MGHRA, CDR2 YSYEKL.

This clonotype came up a few times. The V and J genes are TRBV5-1 and TRBJ2-4; TRBD2 agrees at 14 bases. V dropped 4 bases and J dropped 1; count of bases not matched to a gene: 7. The CDR3 consists of 18 residues. The germline gives CDR1 SGHRS, CDR2 YFSETQ. The CDR3 loop reads CASSRLAGGPGAKNIQYF. The CDR3 DNA sequence: TGCGCCAGCAGCCGACTAGCGGGAGGGCCGGGGGCCAAAAACATTCAGTACTTC.

This clonotype was recorded a few times. The V call is TRBV20-1, the J call TRBJ2-3; no definite D call. Looked up from germline, CDR1 is DFQATT and CDR2 is SNEGSKA (reference sequence). The germline V and J ends were trimmed by 3 bases and 0 bases, with 10 bases remaining between them. CDR3 size: 14 residues. The CDR3 protein is CSARISFSTDTQYF. The CDR3 coding sequence is TGCAGTGCTAGGATTTCGTTCAGCACAGATACGCAGTATTTT.

The rearrangement links TRBV21-1 to TRBJ2-4; the tabulated D call, TRBD2, remains unverified against the DNA. TRBV21-1 corresponds to a pseudogene. The CDR3 length is 17 residues. The CDR3 region has the DNA TGTGCCAGCAGCAAATGCGGTACGGGGGGCCGTGGTAGCATTCAGTACTTC. Amino acid sequence: CASSKCGTGGRGSIQYF.